This record covers a single T cell receptor (beta chain). TCRdb redid the calling of the 5' RACE reads with MiXCR, one entry per CDR3 protein. The sample shows 1.5 million to 2 million distinct CDR3 sequences, under 35% of them seen only once. The V and J ends lost 3 bases and 0 bases, in that order; junction bases with no gene match: 8. Per germline, CDR1 SGHVS and CDR2 FQNEAQ. This CDR3 has 19 amino acids. This entry comes from a study of identical twins. The rearrangement uses TRBV7-8 and TRBJ2-3; 14 nucleotides line up with TRBD2. The origin of this receptor is a newborn girl in good health. The sequenced material came from cord blood. CDR3 in amino acids: CASSFKTSGGGPSTDTQYF. The CDR3 DNA follows: TGTGCCAGCAGCTTCAAGACTAGCGGGGGGGGGCCTAGCACAGATACGCAGTATTTT.